Each of the 8 T cell receptor beta chains below was sequenced from the same sample in a study of T-cell reconstitution after alpha-beta-depleted transplantation in children. For TCRbeta, the library was prepared with unique molecular identifiers. TCRdb ran MiXCR on the PCR reads and lists one entry per CDR3 protein. This sample has approximately 250,000 distinct CDR3 sequences, with 7.5% to 10% found just once. The source material was PBMCs from the stem cell graft donor, sampled from the stem cell graft. The source of these receptors is a human donor who donated a stem cell graft to a child with SCID.

Many counts were recorded for this clonotype. The V and J genes are TRBV20-1 and TRBJ1-5, with a weak D call TRBD1 (6 bases). CDR1 DFQATT and CDR2 SNEGSKA come from the germline V gene (reference sequence). V was clipped by 2 bases and J by 6 bases, with 11 bases between them. There are 13 residues in the CDR3. The CDR3 nucleotides are TGCAGTGCTAGACAGGGGCCAGGTCAGCCCCAGCATTTT. Amino acid sequence: CSARQGPGQPQHF.

The chain employs TRBV2 and TRBJ2-7, with D uncertain. Germline CDR1 and CDR2: SNHLY and FYNNEI. CDR3 length equals 14 residues. Deletions cut 6 bases from V and 3 bases from J, with 15 bases between. CDR3 DNA: TGTGCCAGCAGCCTCGTACAGAGTTACTACGAGCAGTACTTC. The encoded protein is CASSLVQSYYEQYF.

Ten or more counts support this clonotype. This chain joins TRBV20-1 and TRBJ2-5; 10 bases map to TRBD2. Unmatched junction bases numbered 10, after V lost 6 bases and J lost 3 bases. The germline CDR1 and CDR2 sequences are DFQATT and SNEGSKA (reference sequence). CDR3 length: 15 amino acids. This CDR3 reads CSALVAGGWKETQYF. The CDR3 nucleotides are TGCAGTGCCCTCGTAGCGGGGGGATGGAAAGAGACCCAGTACTTC.

In its sample, this clonotype was seen many times. V and J are TRBV29-1 and TRBJ2-7; TRBD1 matches at 9 bases. The CDR3 contains 14 residues. After removal of 6 bases from V and 1 base from J, the junction contained 7 bases not matched to a gene. Germline CDR1 SQVTM, CDR2 ANQGSEA. The CDR3 is CSVAQDRGSYEQYF. CDR3 bases: TGCAGCGTGGCCCAGGACAGGGGTTCCTACGAGCAGTACTTC.

This chain joins TRBV7-9 and TRBJ1-2; D is ambiguous. Germline V gives CDR1 SEHNR, CDR2 FQNEAQ (reference sequence). The V and J ends lost 0 bases and 2 bases respectively, with 10 bases between them. This CDR3 region has 15 residues. Written as DNA, the CDR3 is TGTGCCAGCAGCTTAGCGCTCTCCACCAACTATGGCTACACCTTC. Residues: CASSLALSTNYGYTF.

This clonotype appeared many times. The chain is built from TRBV3-1 and TRBJ2-1; 8 nucleotides line up with TRBD1. Unmatched junction bases numbered 6, after V lost 4 bases and J lost 4 bases. This CDR3 spans 15 amino acids. CDR1 LGHDT and CDR2 YNNKEL come from the germline V gene (reference sequence). The CDR3 reads CASSPEDRVYNEQFF. CDR3 coding DNA: TGTGCCAGCAGCCCGGAGGACAGGGTGTACAATGAGCAGTTCTTC.

The sample holds many counts of this clonotype. The J gene is TRBJ2-2, the V gene TRBV20-1; 7 bases fit TRBD1. CDR1 is DFQATT and CDR2 is SNEGSKA in the germline V gene (reference sequence). This CDR3 region has 16 residues. V trimming: 0 bases; J trimming: 3 bases; junction bases outside the gene matches: 7. CDR3 in amino acids: CSARDRRQGYTGELFF. The CDR3 DNA reads as TGCAGTGCTAGAGATAGGAGACAGGGTTACACCGGGGAGCTGTTTTTT.

The sample holds many counts of this clonotype. The chain recombines TRBV12-3 or TRBV12-4 with TRBJ2-7; tentatively, D is TRBD2 (6 bases). Trimming removed 3 bases at V and 1 base at J, with 13 bases between. This CDR3 region has 15 residues. The chain's CDR3 is CASSFGGKGSYEQYF. In DNA form, the CDR3 reads TGTGCCAGCAGTTTCGGGGGAAAGGGATCCTACGAGCAGTACTTC.